Shown below are 25 T cell receptor beta chains from a single sample sequenced in a study of response to subunit inactivated influenza vaccine. A single record per CDR3 protein comes from TCRdb applying MiXCR to the RT-PCR reads. Seen here are about 700,000 distinct CDR3 sequences, approximately 15% observed once, and the top ten hold 5.5% to 8%. Specimen: PBMCs from blood, collected about 14 days before vaccination. Receptors were obtained from a man over 45 who received an inactivated influenza vaccine.

This clonotype was seen a few times. The chain combines TRBV20-1 with TRBJ2-7; 10 positions agree with TRBD2. Germline V lookup: CDR1 DFQATT, CDR2 SNEGSKA (reference sequence). The CDR3 is made up of 15 amino acids. V trimming: 0 bases; J trimming: 0 bases; junction bases outside the gene matches: 2. CDR3 amino acids: CSARDSSGSSYEQYF. The CDR3 DNA sequence: TGCAGTGCTAGAGACTCTAGCGGGAGCTCCTACGAGCAGTACTTC.

The CDR3 DNA reads TGTGCCAGCAGTTACTCGAGACTAGCGGAGTCGTACTTC. This codes for CASSYSRLAESYF. The rearrangement links TRBV6-5 to TRBJ2-7, with 9 bases aligning to TRBD2. There are 13 residues in the CDR3. CDR1 MNHEY and CDR2 SVGAGI come from the germline V gene. V shed 0 bases and J 12 bases; nucleotides not matched to a gene: 6.

This clonotype came up a few times. The chain links TRBV7-8 to TRBJ2-3, with 12 nucleotides matching TRBD2. The V gene's germline CDR1 is SGHVS and CDR2 FQNEAQ. This CDR3 is 15 amino acids long. The trim removed 6 bases at V and 4 bases at J, leaving 5 bases unmatched. CDR3 bases: TGTGCCAGCAGAAGGACTAGCGGGGTTGCAGATACGCAGTATTTT. Protein: CASRRTSGVADTQYF.

This clonotype has more than one count but fewer than ten. DNA for the CDR3: TGCGCCAGCAGCCCGGGACACCCGGGGAATTCACCCCTCCACTTT. This sequence encodes CASSPGHPGNSPLHF. The chain couples TRBV4-3 to TRBJ1-6; TRBD1 is a possible D gene (6 bases). This CDR3 has 15 residues. Germline values: CDR1 LGHNA, CDR2 YSLEER. The V end was cut by 4 bases, the J end by 7 bases, with 14 bases between.

This clonotype was observed a few times. A junction boundary mismatches the germline segment, possibly from a read error. The V gene is TRBV16, the J gene TRBJ1-5; 7 bases align to TRBD1. CDR1 is KGHSY and CDR2 is FQNENV in the germline V gene. This CDR3 is 15 amino acids long. CDR3 in amino acids: CASNQRTGGTQPQHF. As DNA, the CDR3 is TGTGCCAGCAACCAAAGGACAGGTGGTACTCAGCCCCAGCATTTT.

This clonotype was found a few times. The CDR3 coding sequence is TGTGCCAGCAGCTTGAGGCTAGCGGGGGTCCGAAACTCCACAGATACGCAGTATTTT. This sequence encodes CASSLRLAGVRNSTDTQYF. The V and J genes are TRBV7-8 and TRBJ2-3; the match to TRBD2 covers 10 bases. Per germline, CDR1 SGHVS and CDR2 FQNEAQ. V lost 3 bases, J lost 2 bases, and 14 bases stayed unmatched. The CDR3 runs to 19 residues.

This clonotype was found many times. The chain combines TRBV6-5 with TRBJ2-7; 7 bases line up with TRBD1. The V gene's germline CDR1 is MNHEY and CDR2 SVGAGI. With 0 bases clipped from V and 5 bases from J, the junction kept 16 bases outside the gene matches. The length of the CDR3 is 18 residues. CDR3 protein: CASSYSSIYRDSINEQYF. CDR3 DNA sequence: TGTGCCAGCAGTTACTCGAGCATCTATCGGGACAGTATCAACGAGCAGTACTTC.

The chain uses TRBV2 and TRBJ2-7, with D maybe TRBD1 (7 bases). Trimming shortened V by 4 bases and J by 6 bases, and 13 bases separated the two germline ends. The CDR3 totals 13 residues. Germline CDR1 and CDR2: SNHLY and FYNNEI. The CDR3: CASSVQGGREQYF. The CDR3 DNA sequence: TGTGCCAGCAGTGTCCAGGGGGGTCGCGAGCAGTACTTC. Full variable domain (missing parts from reference TRBV2 and TRBJ2-7): EPEVTQTPSHQVTQMGQEVILRCVPISNHLYFYWYRQILGQKVEFLVSFYNNEISEKSEIFDDQFSVERPDGSNFTLKIRSTKLEDSAMYFCASSVQGGREQYFGPGTRLTVT.

The chain employs TRBV28 and TRBJ2-2, with D tentatively TRBD1 or TRBD2 (5 bases each). The CDR3 totals 15 residues. Germline V CDR1 and CDR2: MDHEN, SYDVKM. The V end was cut by 5 bases, the J end by 0 bases, with 10 bases between. The CDR3, as DNA: TGTGCCAGCAGTAGGGGAGACGCGAACACCGGGGAGCTGTTTTTT. Translating it yields CASSRGDANTGELFF.

This clonotype appeared many times. This rearrangement joins TRBV13 to TRBJ2-7; 9 bases match TRBD2. The CDR3 totals 17 residues. Germline assignment: CDR1 PRHDT and CDR2 FYEKMQ (reference sequence). The V segment lost 0 bases and the J segment 0 bases; nucleotides outside the gene matches: 6. CDR3 in DNA: TGTGCCAGCAGCTTAGGCCGTGCGGGGGGGAGCTCCTACGAGCAGTACTTC. Its translation: CASSLGRAGGSSYEQYF.

Concerning this clonotype itself: Just one base apart from a much larger clone, this may be a read error. The CDR3 region is CSGVLDWGNEQFF. As DNA, the CDR3 is TGCAGTGGAGTTCTAGACTGGGGCAATGAGCAGTTCTTC. V and J are TRBV20-1 and TRBJ2-1; D is uncertain. Trimming removed 7 bases from V and 6 bases from J, with 16 bases in between. Germline CDR1 reads DFQATT; CDR2 reads SNEGSKA (reference sequence). The CDR3 sequence is 13 residues long.

This clonotype was recorded at least ten times. The chain is built from TRBV6-5 and TRBJ1-2, with a tentative D call TRBD1 (5 bases). The CDR3 extends over 15 amino acids. The germline V gene has CDR1 MNHEY and CDR2 SVGAGI. V was pared by 0 bases and J by 0 bases, with 8 bases between. The CDR3 region is CASSYSLGANYGYTF. The CDR3 bases are TGTGCCAGCAGTTACTCACTGGGGGCTAACTATGGCTACACCTTC.

This clonotype was found a few times. The chain employs TRBV7-2 and TRBJ2-7, with TRBD1 identical over 9 bases. The CDR3 spans 16 residues. With 3 bases clipped from V and 2 bases from J, the junction kept 8 bases outside the gene matches. Germline CDR1 SGHTA, CDR2 FQGNSA. CDR3 protein: CASSFRRGQGPYEQYF. The CDR3 nucleotides are TGTGCCAGCAGCTTTAGAAGGGGACAGGGCCCCTACGAGCAGTACTTC.

This clonotype was counted many times. The J gene is TRBJ2-3, the V gene TRBV7-9; 7 bases agree with TRBD2. CDR1 is SEHNR, CDR2 FQNEAQ, per germline (reference sequence). Germline trimming cut 8 bases from V and 4 bases from J; bases unmatched to any gene: 18. The CDR3 spans 17 residues. CDR3 in amino acids: CASSGGRDKFTADTQYF. The DNA for the CDR3 is TGTGCCAGCTCTGGCGGGAGAGACAAGTTTACGGCAGATACGCAGTATTTT.

The chain couples TRBV7-2 to TRBJ1-4, with 10 positions matching TRBD1. The V and J ends lost 5 bases and 3 bases, in that order; junction bases with no gene match: 6. The CDR3 is 16 amino acids. Germline CDR1 reads SGHTA; CDR2 reads FQGNSA. Here the CDR3 DNA reads TGTGCCAGCAGCCCCCGACAGGGGGCCTCTAATGAAAAACTGTTTTTT. As protein: CASSPRQGASNEKLFF.

This clonotype turned up a few times. The rearrangement uses TRBV5-1 and TRBJ1-2, with D perhaps TRBD1 (5 bases). This CDR3 is 15 amino acids long. The germline gives CDR1 SGHRS, CDR2 YFSETQ. The V end lost 4 bases, the J end lost 7 bases, and 20 bases lay between the germline ends. CDR3 nucleotides: TGCGCCAGCAGCCTGTTTGGGGATTTGGGACCTGGCTACACCTTC. Translated, it gives CASSLFGDLGPGYTF.

The chain employs TRBV7-9 and TRBJ2-1, with D uncertain. The V gene lost 2 bases and the J gene lost 5 bases, with 7 bases spanning the gap. Germline V gives CDR1 SEHNR, CDR2 FQNEAQ (reference sequence). The CDR3 length is 13 residues. This CDR3 is CASSLSPDNEQFF. CDR3 nucleotide sequence: TGTGCCAGCAGCTTAAGCCCGGACAATGAGCAGTTCTTC.

This clonotype was recorded at least ten times. The J gene is TRBJ2-1, the V gene TRBV15, with 7 bases matching TRBD2. CDR3 size: 15 residues. V was pared by 3 bases and J by 2 bases, with 4 bases of the junction left unmatched. Germline V gene data show CDR1 as LNHNV and CDR2 as YYDKDF (reference sequence). This chain's CDR3 is CATSSFRGAYNEQFF. The CDR3 region has the DNA TGTGCCACCAGCAGTTTTCGGGGGGCCTACAATGAGCAGTTCTTC.

The rearrangement joins TRBV5-1 to TRBJ1-2, with a possible D match to TRBD1 (5 bases). The ends were cut back, 4 bases at V and 2 bases at J, with 9 bases in the middle. CDR3 length: 13 amino acids. Germline CDR1 is SGHRS and CDR2 is YFSETQ. In nucleotides, the CDR3 is TGCGCCAGCAGCGCGGACATAAACTATGGCTACACCTTC. Protein: CASSADINYGYTF. Combining the CDR3 with reference TRBV5-1 and TRBJ1-2 gives the whole variable domain KAGVTQTPRYLIKTRGQQVTLSCSPISGHRSVSWYQQTPGQGLQFLFEYFSETQRNKGNFPGRFSGRQFSNSRSEMNVSTLELGDSALYLCASSADINYGYTFGSGTRLTVV.

This clonotype was seen repeatedly, ten times or more. The rearrangement joins TRBV5-1 to TRBJ1-1; a weak D match, TRBD1 (6 bases). CDR3 length equals 16 residues. V dropped 1 base and J dropped 4 bases, with 17 bases sitting between them. Per the germline V gene, CDR1 is SGHRS and CDR2 is YFSETQ. CDR3 DNA: TGCGCCAGCAGCTTGTATGGGAACAGGGAGGGCACTGAAGCTTTCTTT. This encodes CASSLYGNREGTEAFF.

This CDR3 is CASSRLLSTQYF. DNA of the CDR3: TGTGCCAGCAGCAGACTACTTTCGACCCAGTACTTC. The chain employs TRBV5-6 and TRBJ2-5, with D possibly being TRBD2 (5 bases). The CDR3 totals 12 residues. CDR1 and CDR2 from the germline V gene are SGHDT and YYEEEE. Trimming pared 4 bases from V and 7 bases from J, leaving 11 bases between. The full variable domain, in which reference TRBV5-6 and TRBJ2-5 provide the parts outside the CDR3, is DAGVTQSPTHLIKTRGQQVTLRCSPKSGHDTVSWYQQALGQGPQFIFQYYEEEERQRGNFPDRFSGHQFPNYSSELNVNALLLGDSALYLCASSRLLSTQYFGPGTRLLVL.

The V gene is TRBV6-5, the J gene TRBJ2-5; D might be TRBD1 (6 bases). The germline V gene encodes CDR1 MNHEY and CDR2 SVGAGI. The CDR3 runs to 16 residues. The V and J ends lost 0 bases and 2 bases respectively, with 13 bases between them. The CDR3 DNA reads as TGTGCCAGCAGTTACTCGCCCGGGACATGGCAAGAGACCCAGTACTTC. Protein sequence: CASSYSPGTWQETQYF.

This clonotype was observed a few times. The chain couples TRBV5-4 to TRBJ2-3; 10 positions match TRBD2. Germline assignment: CDR1 SGHNT and CDR2 YYREEE (reference sequence). After removal of 2 bases from V and 6 bases from J, the junction contained 12 bases not matched to a gene. This CDR3 has 17 amino acids. The CDR3 DNA sequence: TGTGCCAGCAGCTTTACTTTAATAGCGGGGGGCTGGGATACGCAGTATTTT. Translation gives CASSFTLIAGGWDTQYF. Looking up the rest from reference TRBV5-4 and TRBJ2-3 gives the full variable domain: ETGVTQSPTHLIKTRGQQVTLRCSSQSGHNTVSWYQQALGQGPQFIFQYYREEENGRGNFPPRFSGLQFPNYSSELNVNALELDDSALYLCASSFTLIAGGWDTQYFGPGTRLTVL.

In the case of this clonotype: This may arise from a read error, as a much more abundant clone is one base away. The chain employs TRBV18 and TRBJ2-1, with TRBD1 identical over 7 bases. The CDR3 consists of 17 residues. Trimming removed 2 bases from V and 6 bases from J; junction bases left unmatched: 13. Germline lookup yields CDR1 KGHSH and CDR2 LQKENI. CDR3 protein: CASSPYTGQWAINEQFF. The CDR3 DNA reads as TGTGCCAGCTCACCATACACGGGACAGTGGGCGATCAATGAGCAGTTCTTC.

The chain uses TRBV7-2 and TRBJ2-5; TRBD2 agrees at 7 bases. V dropped 0 bases and J dropped 4; count of bases not matched to a gene: 5. There are 15 residues in the CDR3. Looked up from germline, CDR1 is SGHTA and CDR2 is FQGNSA. CDR3 DNA: TGTGCCAGCAGCTTAGCGATGGGGGGGGGAGAGACCCAGTACTTC. Residues: CASSLAMGGGETQYF.